This entry lists 30 T cell receptor beta chains sequenced from one sample in a study of shared clonotypes between healthy human individuals. The protocol was immunoSEQ multiplex PCR, while the TCRdb copy is restricted to in-frame clones and leaves out a portion. The data hold about 1.1 million clones, with approximately 80% observed a single time. The specimen sequenced was memory CD4+ T cells from PBMCs. Subset given: CD45RA-negative fraction. The source of these receptors is a man younger than 35 in good health. Some clones in this sample may be carry-over from other donors' samples.

The V call is TRBV9, the J call TRBJ1-3; tentative D call: TRBD1 (6 bases). V lost 0 bases and J lost 0, with 10 bases in between. Germline V gene sequence: CDR1 SGDLS, CDR2 YYNGEE. The CDR3 is made up of 16 amino acids. This chain's CDR3 is CASSVGRGLSGNTIYF. CDR3 in DNA: TGTGCCAGCAGCGTAGGACGGGGGCTCTCTGGAAACACCATATATTTT.

This clone was recorded a few times. The V call is TRBV10-3, the J call TRBJ2-7; 8 bases are shared with TRBD1. The germline CDR1 and CDR2 sequences are ENHRY and SYGVKD. The junction had 5 bases not matched to a gene; V was cut back by 10 bases and J by 6 bases. This CDR3 has 11 residues. CDR3 loop: CATGQGPEQYF. The CDR3 DNA follows: TGTGCCACCGGACAGGGTCCCGAGCAGTACTTC.

The J gene is TRBJ2-7, the V gene TRBV9; unclear D gene. CDR1 is SGDLS, CDR2 YYNGEE, per germline. Trimming cost V 7 bases and J 5 bases, with 7 bases left between them. This CDR3 has 10 amino acids. The CDR3 reads CASAADEQYF. The CDR3 DNA sequence: TGTGCCAGCGCCGCGGACGAGCAGTACTTC.

Comment on this clone: Other nucleotide sequences in the sample specify the same CDR3. The V and J genes are TRBV5-1 and TRBJ2-2; D is ambiguous. The CDR3 is made up of 12 amino acids. The germline V and J ends were trimmed by 4 bases and 3 bases, with 4 bases remaining between them. Germline V CDR1 and CDR2: SGHRS, YFSETQ. CDR3 amino acids: CASSRDTGELFF. As DNA, the CDR3 is TGCGCCAGCAGCAGGGACACCGGGGAGCTGTTTTTT.

This rearrangement joins TRBV6-4 to TRBJ2-3; D tentatively fits TRBD1 or TRBD2 (5 bases each). Germline CDR1 reads MRHNA; CDR2 reads SNTAGT. Trimming stripped 5 bases from V and 0 bases from J, with 18 bases between. The CDR3 length is 17 residues. CDR3 in amino acids: CASSPLGPVPSTDTQYF. The CDR3 region has the DNA TGTGCCAGCAGTCCCTTGGGACCGGTCCCTAGCACAGATACGCAGTATTTT.

J is TRBJ2-7 and V is TRBV7-2; perhaps TRBD2 as D (6 bases). From germline, CDR1 is SGHTA and CDR2 FQGNSA. V was pared by 1 base and J by 0 bases, with 13 bases between. CDR3 size: 16 residues. CDR3 DNA sequence: TGTGCCAGCAGCTTAGTGGTGGGGACTTCCTCCTACGAGCAGTACTTC. As protein: CASSLVVGTSSYEQYF. Combining the CDR3 with reference TRBV7-2 and TRBJ2-7 gives the whole variable domain GAGVSQSPSNKVTEKGKDVELRCDPISGHTALYWYRQSLGQGLEFLIYFQGNSAPDKSGLPSDRFSAERTGGSVSTLTIQRTQQEDSAVYLCASSLVVGTSSYEQYFGPGTRLTVT.

CDR3 coding DNA: TGTGCCAGCAGACCAGGGGCTAACTATGGCTACACCTTC. As protein: CASRPGANYGYTF. This chain connects TRBV6-5 to TRBJ1-2, with D possibly being TRBD1 (6 bases). Trimming removed 6 bases at V and 0 bases at J, with 8 bases between. Germline V lookup: CDR1 MNHEY, CDR2 SVGAGI. The CDR3 has 13 residues.

As to this clone: The sample contains more than one DNA sequence encoding this CDR3. The chain is built from TRBV28 and TRBJ2-3; tentatively, D is TRBD2 (5 bases). The V gene's germline CDR1 is MDHEN and CDR2 SYDVKM. V was pared by 3 bases and J by 5 bases, with 9 bases between. CDR3 size: 13 residues. The CDR3 region is CASSLPRGDTQYF. CDR3 sequence (DNA): TGTGCCAGCAGTTTGCCCCGGGGAGATACGCAGTATTTT.

The V and J genes are TRBV29-1 and TRBJ2-3, with no clear D. This CDR3 comprises 10 residues. Germline V CDR1 and CDR2: SQVTM, ANQGSEA. V lost 5 bases, J lost 7 bases, and 7 bases lay in between. CDR3 protein: CSVWDNTQYF. The CDR3, as DNA: TGCAGCGTTTGGGATAATACGCAGTATTTT.

This clone came up a few times. For the CDR3, the DNA is TGTGCCAGCAGCTCGATCCGGGACAGATCCTACGAGCAGTACTTC. It translates to CASSSIRDRSYEQYF. The chain employs TRBV5-5 and TRBJ2-7; 7 bases are a match to TRBD1. V lost 3 bases and J lost 1; bases outside the gene matches: 7. Germline loops: CDR1 SGHKS, CDR2 YYEKEE (reference sequence). The CDR3 contains 15 residues.

The gene calls are TRBV5-4 and TRBJ2-1; the match to TRBD2 covers 7 bases. The germline CDR1 and CDR2 sequences are SGHNT and YYREEE (reference sequence). The CDR3 is 15 amino acids. V was pared by 1 base and J by 5 bases, with 6 bases of the junction left unmatched. The CDR3 here is CASSLTGGFDNEQFF. Written as DNA, the CDR3 is TGTGCCAGCAGCTTGACGGGAGGATTTGACAATGAGCAGTTCTTC.

The chain has TRBV27 and TRBJ2-7; 9 bases agree with TRBD1. The CDR3 runs to 12 residues. Trimming took 5 bases from V and 6 from J; bases not matched to a gene: 2. Germline CDR1 and CDR2: MNHEY and SMNVEV (reference sequence). DNA of the CDR3: TGTGCCAGCAGTCGGACAGGGGTCGAGCAGTACTTC. Translated, it gives CASSRTGVEQYF.

The chain has TRBV5-1 and TRBJ1-2; D is unclear. Trimming cost V 0 bases and J 1 base, with 7 bases left between them. The CDR3 runs 14 residues. The germline V gene encodes CDR1 SGHRS and CDR2 YFSETQ. Here the CDR3 reads CASSLDLDNYGYTF. The CDR3 bases are TGCGCCAGCAGCTTGGATCTCGATAACTATGGCTACACCTTC.

This clone has a handful of counts. A much more abundant neighbour one base away suggests this may be a read error. This CDR3 is also generated by other DNA sequences in the sample. The chain recombines TRBV9 with TRBJ2-3; D is undetermined. CDR1 is SGDLS and CDR2 is YYNGEE in the germline V gene. The V gene lost 0 bases and the J gene lost 5 bases, with 1 base spanning the gap. The CDR3 is made up of 11 amino acids. The CDR3 DNA is TGTGCCAGCAGCGTAGGAGATACGCAGTATTTT. It yields the protein CASSVGDTQYF.

CDR3 DNA sequence: TGTGCCAGCAGCCCTTTCTTAGAGACCCAGTACTTC. This encodes CASSPFLETQYF. The chain combines TRBV7-2 with TRBJ2-5; D gene unclear. Trimming stripped 5 bases from V and 4 bases from J, with 8 bases between. Germline loops: CDR1 SGHTA, CDR2 FQGNSA. This CDR3 region has 12 residues. Together with reference TRBV7-2 and TRBJ2-5, the CDR3 gives the full variable domain: GAGVSQSPSNKVTEKGKDVELRCDPISGHTALYWYRQSLGQGLEFLIYFQGNSAPDKSGLPSDRFSAERTGGSVSTLTIQRTQQEDSAVYLCASSPFLETQYFGPGTRLLVL.

The V gene is TRBV25-1, the J gene TRBJ2-2, with unresolved D. The CDR3 is 13 residues long. V lost 4 bases and J 3 bases, leaving 6 bases between the germline ends. Germline CDR1 reads MGHDK; CDR2 reads SYGVNS. In nucleotides, the CDR3 is TGTGCCAGCAGTGGCAGATACACCGGGGAGCTGTTTTTT. As protein: CASSGRYTGELFF.

The chain recombines TRBV29-1 with TRBJ2-7; TRBD1 agrees at 8 bases. The V and J ends lost 5 bases and 0 bases, in that order; junction bases with no gene match: 6. Germline CDR1 reads SQVTM; CDR2 reads ANQGSEA. The CDR3 contains 14 residues. In DNA form, the CDR3 reads TGCAGCGTTCTGAGGGACAGGAGCTCCTACGAGCAGTACTTC. Translation gives CSVLRDRSSYEQYF.

The chain carries TRBV9 and TRBJ1-2; D is possibly TRBD1 (6 bases). Germline V gene sequence: CDR1 SGDLS, CDR2 YYNGEE. The CDR3 covers 17 residues. Trimming removed 4 bases from V and 1 base from J, with 20 bases in between. The CDR3 nucleotides are TGTGCCAGCAGCCTTGGAGAGGGGGAAGGGGTTAACTATGGCTACACCTTC. Translating it yields CASSLGEGEGVNYGYTF.

The chain employs TRBV2 and TRBJ2-5; D not resolved. The DNA end lines up better with TRBJ2-7; the J call may be wrong. Germline CDR1 reads SNHLY; CDR2 reads FYNNEI. The CDR3 length is 11 residues. CDR3 residues: CASGRMGEQYF. The CDR3, as DNA: TGTGCCAGCGGGCGGATGGGCGAGCAGTACTTC.

The gene calls are TRBV28 and TRBJ2-7, with 15 bases matching TRBD2. Trimming at V came to 5 bases and at J to 6 bases, leaving 8 bases not matched to a gene. The CDR3 loop spans 16 amino acids. The germline CDR1 and CDR2 sequences are MDHEN and SYDVKM. CDR3 sequence reads: CASSGSGTSGRTEQYF. The CDR3 bases are TGTGCCAGCAGTGGATCCGGGACTAGCGGGAGGACCGAGCAGTACTTC.

Note on this clone: Here the CDR3 omits its conserved ending phenylalanine or tryptophan, so a read error is the likely source. No DNA is shown, since the ends of the CDR3 on it are uncertain; the CDR3 is the one TCRdb lists. The CDR3: CASSNRYGTGEETS. The genes are TRBV21-1 and TRBJ2-7; the table's D call, TRBD1, was not checked against the DNA. TRBV21-1 is labeled a pseudogene. A total of 14 residues make up the CDR3, ends included.

V gene TRBV2 combines with J gene TRBJ2-3; 9 nucleotides match TRBD1. The CDR3 is made up of 14 amino acids. V shed 5 bases and J 5 bases; nucleotides not matched to a gene: 5. Germline CDR1 is SNHLY and CDR2 is FYNNEI. CDR3 DNA: TGTGCCAGCAGTAACAGGGGGCTGGGAGATACGCAGTATTTT. It encodes CASSNRGLGDTQYF.

Turning to this clone: Given a much more abundant clone one base away, this may be a read error. The same CDR3 arises from other DNA sequences in this sample as well. The chain joins TRBV18 to TRBJ1-1; D call uncertain. This CDR3 has 15 amino acids. In germline, CDR1 is KGHSH, CDR2 LQKENI. V shed 3 bases and J shed 5 bases, with 16 bases lying between them. CDR3 nucleotide sequence: TGTGCCAGCTCACCCGGGAACTCCGGGAATACTGAAGCTTTCTTT. Translation gives CASSPGNSGNTEAFF.

The CDR3 DNA follows: TGTGCCTGGAGTGTACTCCGGGGCAACAATCAGCCCCAGCATTTT. Its protein product is CAWSVLRGNNQPQHF. The rearrangement uses TRBV30 and TRBJ1-5; possible D gene TRBD1, 5 bases. This CDR3 region has 15 residues. CDR1 is GTSNPN and CDR2 is SVGIG in the germline V gene (reference sequence). Between the trimmed V and J ends, which lost 0 bases and 3 bases, there was a span of 12 bases.

The V call is TRBV2, the J call TRBJ2-1; 9 bases fit TRBD2. The CDR3 totals 14 residues. In germline, CDR1 is SNHLY, CDR2 FYNNEI. Trimming cost V 3 bases and J 4 bases; bases outside gene matches: 1. CDR3 in amino acids: CASSELAGYNEQFF. The CDR3 DNA is TGTGCCAGCAGTGAGCTAGCGGGATACAATGAGCAGTTCTTC. The full variable domain, its missing parts supplied by reference TRBV2 and TRBJ2-1, is EPEVTQTPSHQVTQMGQEVILRCVPISNHLYFYWYRQILGQKVEFLVSFYNNEISEKSEIFDDQFSVERPDGSNFTLKIRSTKLEDSAMYFCASSELAGYNEQFFGPGTRLTVL.

This clone was found once. The chain links TRBV4-3 to TRBJ1-2; D uncertain. There are 16 residues in the CDR3. Trimming stripped 0 bases from V and 4 bases from J, with 15 bases between. In germline, CDR1 is LGHNA, CDR2 YSLEER. In nucleotides, the CDR3 is TGCGCCAGCAGCCAAGAAGGAGTCCGTCAGGTCTATGGCTACACCTTC. It yields the protein CASSQEGVRQVYGYTF.

The chain links TRBV7-2 to TRBJ2-1, with D possibly TRBD1 on 5 matching bases. The germline V gene encodes CDR1 SGHTA and CDR2 FQGNSA. The germline V and J ends were trimmed by 0 bases and 6 bases, with 6 bases remaining between them. This CDR3 spans 13 amino acids. The CDR3 sequence: CASSLAGANEQFF. Written as DNA, the CDR3 is TGTGCCAGCAGCTTAGCAGGGGCCAATGAGCAGTTCTTC.

V gene TRBV6-1 combines with J gene TRBJ2-1, with TRBD2 matching over 8 bases. The CDR3 is made up of 16 amino acids. Looked up from germline, CDR1 is MNHNS and CDR2 is SASEGT. Unmatched junction bases numbered 8, after V lost 4 bases and J lost 3 bases. CDR3 DNA: TGTGCCAGCAGTGGGCTTGGAGCGGGAGACTACAATGAGCAGTTCTTC. Protein sequence: CASSGLGAGDYNEQFF.

The J gene is TRBJ1-2, the V gene TRBV4-1, with 7 bases that match TRBD1. The CDR3 consists of 14 residues. Germline V gene sequence: CDR1 MGHRA, CDR2 YSYEKL. V dropped 4 bases and J dropped 0; count of bases not matched to a gene: 2. The CDR3 nucleotides are TGCGCCAGCAGCCTAGGGACAGCTAACTATGGCTACACCTTC. Its protein product is CASSLGTANYGYTF.

The chain has TRBV18 and TRBJ1-1; TRBD1 aligns across 8 bases. V was pared by 3 bases and J by 4 bases, with 1 base of the junction left unmatched. Germline V CDR1 and CDR2: KGHSH, LQKENI. The CDR3 contains 13 residues. CDR3 in DNA: TGTGCCAGCTCACCCCAGGGGGCCACTGAAGCTTTCTTT. Its translation: CASSPQGATEAFF.